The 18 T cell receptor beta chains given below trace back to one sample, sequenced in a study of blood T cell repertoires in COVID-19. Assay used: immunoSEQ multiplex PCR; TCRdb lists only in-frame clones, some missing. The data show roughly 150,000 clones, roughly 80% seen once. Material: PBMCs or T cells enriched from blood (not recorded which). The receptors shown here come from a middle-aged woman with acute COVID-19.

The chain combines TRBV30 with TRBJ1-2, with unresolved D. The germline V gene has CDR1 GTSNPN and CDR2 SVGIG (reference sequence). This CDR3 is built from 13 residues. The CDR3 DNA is TGTGTCTTAGAGGTCGTATATCTAGATGGCTACACCTTC. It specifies CVLEVVYLDGYTF.

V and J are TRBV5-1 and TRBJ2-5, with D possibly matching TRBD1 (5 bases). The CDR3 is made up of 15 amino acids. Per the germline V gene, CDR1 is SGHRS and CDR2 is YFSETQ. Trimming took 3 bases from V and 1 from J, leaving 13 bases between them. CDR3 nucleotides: TGCGCCAGCAGCTCCGGTGCTGGGGCCCAAGAGACCCAGTACTTC. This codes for CASSSGAGAQETQYF.

CDR3 protein: CSASSGNHNEQFF. DNA of the CDR3: TGCAGTGCTAGTAGCGGGAATCACAATGAGCAGTTCTTC. This rearrangement joins TRBV20-1 to TRBJ2-1; 8 bases are shared with TRBD2. CDR3 length: 13 residues. CDR1 DFQATT and CDR2 SNEGSKA come from the germline V gene (reference sequence). V gave up 3 bases and J gave up 5 bases; unmatched junction bases: 3.

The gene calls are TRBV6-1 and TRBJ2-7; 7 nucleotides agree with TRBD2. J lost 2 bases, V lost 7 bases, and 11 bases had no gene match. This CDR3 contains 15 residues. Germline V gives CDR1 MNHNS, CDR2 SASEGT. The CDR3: CASTFTGGTPYEQYF. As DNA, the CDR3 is TGTGCCAGCACCTTTACCGGGGGGACCCCCTACGAGCAGTACTTC.

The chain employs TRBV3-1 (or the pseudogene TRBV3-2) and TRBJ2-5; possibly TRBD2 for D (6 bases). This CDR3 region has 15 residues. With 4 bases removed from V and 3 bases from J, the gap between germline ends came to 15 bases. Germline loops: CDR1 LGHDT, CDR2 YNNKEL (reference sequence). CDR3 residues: CASSLDLRREETQYF. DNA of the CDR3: TGTGCCAGCAGCCTAGACCTTAGGAGGGAAGAGACCCAGTACTTC.

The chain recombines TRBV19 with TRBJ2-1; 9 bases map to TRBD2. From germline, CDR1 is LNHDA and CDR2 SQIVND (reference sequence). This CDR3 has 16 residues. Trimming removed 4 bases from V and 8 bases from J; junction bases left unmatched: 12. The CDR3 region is CASSTTYGLAGYEQFF. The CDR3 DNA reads TGTGCCAGTAGTACGACGTATGGTCTAGCGGGATATGAGCAGTTCTTC.

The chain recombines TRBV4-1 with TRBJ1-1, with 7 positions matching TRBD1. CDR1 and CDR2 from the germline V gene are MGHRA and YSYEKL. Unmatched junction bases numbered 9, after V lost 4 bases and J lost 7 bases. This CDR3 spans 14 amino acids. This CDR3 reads CASSRVPGTDEAFF. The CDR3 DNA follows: TGCGCCAGCAGCCGAGTTCCCGGGACAGATGAAGCTTTCTTT.

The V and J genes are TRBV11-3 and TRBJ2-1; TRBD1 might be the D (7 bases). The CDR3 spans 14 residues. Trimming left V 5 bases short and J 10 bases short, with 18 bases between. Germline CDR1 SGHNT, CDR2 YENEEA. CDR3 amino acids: CASSAGGTGREQFF. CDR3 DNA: TGTGCCAGCAGCGCAGGGGGGACTGGGCGGGAGCAGTTCTTC.

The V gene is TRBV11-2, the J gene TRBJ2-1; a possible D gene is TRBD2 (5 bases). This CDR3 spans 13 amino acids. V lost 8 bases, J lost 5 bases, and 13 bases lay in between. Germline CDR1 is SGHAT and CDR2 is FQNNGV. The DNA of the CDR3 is TGTGCCAGCTCACGGGATAGGCACAATGAGCAGTTCTTC. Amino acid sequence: CASSRDRHNEQFF.

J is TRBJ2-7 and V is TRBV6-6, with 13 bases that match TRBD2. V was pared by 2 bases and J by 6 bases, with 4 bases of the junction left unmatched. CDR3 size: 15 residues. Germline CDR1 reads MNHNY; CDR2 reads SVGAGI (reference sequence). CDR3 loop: CASSYVGLAGVEQYF. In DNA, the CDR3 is TGTGCCAGCAGTTACGTAGGACTAGCGGGAGTCGAGCAGTACTTC.

As DNA, the CDR3 is TGTGCCATCAGTTCAGGGGGCGGAAAAAACACTGAAGCTTTCTTT. The encoded protein is CAISSGGGKNTEAFF. This sequence joins TRBV10-3 and TRBJ1-1; 8 bases match TRBD1. V shed 5 bases, J shed 2 bases, and the junction held 7 bases outside the gene matches. The CDR3 is 15 residues long. The germline V gene has CDR1 ENHRY and CDR2 SYGVKD.

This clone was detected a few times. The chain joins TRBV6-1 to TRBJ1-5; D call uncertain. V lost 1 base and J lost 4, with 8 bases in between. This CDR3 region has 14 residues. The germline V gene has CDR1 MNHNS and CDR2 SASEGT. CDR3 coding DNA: TGTGCCAGCAGTGAAGAATGGGCAAATCAGCCCCAGCATTTT. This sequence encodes CASSEEWANQPQHF.

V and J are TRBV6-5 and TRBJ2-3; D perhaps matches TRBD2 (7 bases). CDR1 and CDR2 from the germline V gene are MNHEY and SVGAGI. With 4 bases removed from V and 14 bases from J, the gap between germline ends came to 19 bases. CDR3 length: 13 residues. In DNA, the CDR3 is TGTGCCAGCAGTTGGGGTCGGCGGGGGCCAGGGTATTTT. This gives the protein CASSWGRRGPGYF.

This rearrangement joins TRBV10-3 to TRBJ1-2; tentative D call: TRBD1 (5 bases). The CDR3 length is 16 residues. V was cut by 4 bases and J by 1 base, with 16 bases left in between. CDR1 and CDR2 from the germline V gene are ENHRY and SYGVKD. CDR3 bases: TGTGCCATCAGTGCGCGGCCCTCAGACAGTAACTATGGCTACACCTTC. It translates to CAISARPSDSNYGYTF.

The CDR3 region has the DNA TGTGCCAGCAGCGACCTCTTAGTCCTAGCGGGAACGGGCACCGGGGAGCTGTTTTTT. Protein product: CASSDLLVLAGTGTGELFF. The J gene is TRBJ2-2, the V gene TRBV7-9; 9 nucleotides align to TRBD2. The trim removed 5 bases at V and 4 bases at J, leaving 17 bases unmatched. The germline CDR1 and CDR2 sequences are SEHNR and FQNEAQ (reference sequence). This CDR3 has 19 amino acids.

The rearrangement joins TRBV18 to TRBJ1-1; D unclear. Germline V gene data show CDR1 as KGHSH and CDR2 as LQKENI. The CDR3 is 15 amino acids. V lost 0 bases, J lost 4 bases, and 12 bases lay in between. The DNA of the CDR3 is TGTGCCAGCTCACCACCCCGCGGGCGGGGCACTGAAGCTTTCTTT. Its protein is CASSPPRGRGTEAFF.

The CDR3 loop is CASSTSTGANYGYTF. DNA of the CDR3: TGCGCCAGCAGCACGTCTACAGGGGCGAACTATGGCTACACCTTC. The chain links TRBV5-1 to TRBJ1-2, with TRBD1 matching over 7 bases. Losses at the gene ends were 4 bases for V and 2 bases for J; bases not matched to a gene: 8. The CDR3 runs to 15 residues. Germline V gene sequence: CDR1 SGHRS, CDR2 YFSETQ.

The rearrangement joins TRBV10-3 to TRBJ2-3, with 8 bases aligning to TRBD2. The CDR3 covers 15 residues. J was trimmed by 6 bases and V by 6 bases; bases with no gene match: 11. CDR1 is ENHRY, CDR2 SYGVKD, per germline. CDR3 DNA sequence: TGTGCCATCAGGGTAACTAGCGGCCCAGAGGATACGCAGTATTTT. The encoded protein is CAIRVTSGPEDTQYF.